These 15 T cell receptor beta chains share one sample of origin, sequenced in a study of T cells after yellow fever vaccination. MiXCR was run by TCRdb on the 5' RACE reads, yielding one entry per CDR3 protein. The data hold about 230,000 distinct CDR3 sequences, with roughly 6.3% observed a single time. The source material was CD4+ T cells sorted from PBMCs, sampled on the day of the yellow fever booster vaccination. These receptors all come from a man aged 25-40 years who received the YFV17D yellow fever vaccine.

The rearrangement joins TRBV20-1 to TRBJ2-3; TRBD1 agrees at 10 bases. There are 16 residues in the CDR3. Germline V gene lookup returns CDR1 DFQATT and CDR2 SNEGSKA (reference sequence). V shed 6 bases, J shed 3 bases, and the junction held 12 bases outside the gene matches. The CDR3 loop reads CSALLATGGRTDTQYF. The CDR3 bases are TGCAGTGCCCTCCTAGCGACAGGGGGCCGTACAGATACGCAGTATTTT.

The table lists this clonotype with many counts. This sequence joins TRBV28 and TRBJ1-6, with D possibly being TRBD1 (5 bases). CDR1 is MDHEN, CDR2 SYDVKM, per germline. The CDR3 totals 15 residues. V was clipped by 9 bases and J by 6 bases, with 18 bases between them. CDR3 nucleotides: TGTGCCAGTGGGGGGTCGGGAGGTTTTAATTCACCCCTCCACTTT. This sequence encodes CASGGSGGFNSPLHF.

In this sample, this clonotype turned up many times. The chain employs TRBV4-1 and TRBJ1-5, with 8 bases lining up with TRBD1. This CDR3 region has 16 residues. CDR1 MGHRA and CDR2 YSYEKL come from the germline V gene. Germline trimming cut 2 bases from V and 4 bases from J; bases unmatched to any gene: 7. The CDR3 sequence is CASSQSPGQVNQPQHF. The CDR3 DNA sequence: TGCGCCAGCAGCCAATCTCCGGGACAGGTAAATCAGCCCCAGCATTTT.

This clonotype occurred a few times. The CDR3 DNA is TGCAGTGTCAGAAGGACTAGCGGACCAGATACGCAGTATTTT. Translated: CSVRRTSGPDTQYF. V gene TRBV20-1 combines with J gene TRBJ2-3, with 10 bases that match TRBD2. CDR1 and CDR2 (germline): DFQATT, SNEGSKA (reference sequence). Trimming took 7 bases from V and 4 from J; bases not matched to a gene: 8. This CDR3 is built from 14 residues.

This clonotype was seen ten or more times. The DNA of the CDR3 is TGCAGTGCGAGGACAGAGATTTACGATACGCAGTATTTT. It is translated as CSARTEIYDTQYF. This chain connects TRBV20-1 to TRBJ2-3; D may be TRBD1 (6 bases). The CDR3 spans 13 residues. Germline V gene sequence: CDR1 DFQATT, CDR2 SNEGSKA (reference sequence). Trimming took 6 bases from V and 6 from J, leaving 16 bases between them.

This clonotype appeared a few times. The rearrangement links TRBV7-9 to TRBJ2-7, with a weak D call TRBD1 (6 bases). Germline V lookup: CDR1 SEHNR, CDR2 FQNEAQ (reference sequence). The CDR3 loop spans 16 amino acids. Trimming took off 0 bases at V and 4 bases at J, with 16 bases between the two ends. For the CDR3, the DNA is TGTGCCAGCAGCTTAGCCGGCCAAGGCAGGGGATACGAGCAGTACTTC. Its translation: CASSLAGQGRGYEQYF.

The chain uses TRBV5-4 and TRBJ2-2; D possibly matches TRBD1 or TRBD2 (6 bases each). V was shortened by 5 bases and J by 5 bases, with 16 bases between the two germline ends. This CDR3 is 15 amino acids long. Germline CDR1 SGHNT, CDR2 YYREEE (reference sequence). The CDR3 DNA reads as TGTGCCAGCAGACTCTGGGGGGCGCGGACCGGGGAGCTGTTTTTT. Translating it yields CASRLWGARTGELFF. Looking up the rest from reference TRBV5-4 and TRBJ2-2 gives the full variable domain: ETGVTQSPTHLIKTRGQQVTLRCSSQSGHNTVSWYQQALGQGPQFIFQYYREEENGRGNFPPRFSGLQFPNYSSELNVNALELDDSALYLCASRLWGARTGELFFGEGSRLTVL.

This clonotype has a handful of counts. This chain connects TRBV6-1 to TRBJ2-2; D gene ambiguous. Germline values: CDR1 MNHNS, CDR2 SASEGT. Trimming took off 7 bases at V and 4 bases at J, with 13 bases between the two ends. The CDR3 extends over 14 amino acids. CDR3 nucleotide sequence: TGTGCCAGCATGACAAGTTTCCCCACCGGGGAGCTGTTTTTT. Its protein is CASMTSFPTGELFF.

This clonotype came up many times. V and J are TRBV7-2 and TRBJ2-3; D may be TRBD1 (6 bases). V lost 5 bases, J lost 8 bases, and 17 bases lay in between. There are 14 residues in the CDR3. Germline V CDR1 and CDR2: SGHTA, FQGNSA. DNA of the CDR3: TGTGCCAGCAGCCTGTCTTTACAGGGAATTACGCAGTATTTT. Translated: CASSLSLQGITQYF.

The CDR3 here is CASTGNRVGYGEQFF. CDR3 in DNA: TGCGCCAGCACTGGGAACAGGGTGGGGTATGGTGAGCAGTTCTTC. The V gene is TRBV5-1, the J gene TRBJ2-1, with D perhaps matching TRBD1 (6 bases). Trimming stripped 6 bases from V and 9 bases from J, with 22 bases between. Germline CDR1 and CDR2: SGHRS and YFSETQ. The CDR3 has 15 residues.

This clonotype was counted many times. The chain uses TRBV6-2 or TRBV6-3 and TRBJ2-1; D is perhaps TRBD2 (6 bases). The CDR3 runs 16 residues. CDR1 and CDR2 from the germline V gene are MNHEY and SVGEGT. Between the trimmed V and J ends, which lost 10 bases and 1 base, there was a span of 20 bases. The CDR3 here is CATGGFGGGSYNEQFF. In DNA form, the CDR3 reads TGTGCCACCGGGGGATTCGGCGGCGGTTCCTACAATGAGCAGTTCTTC.

This clonotype was seen a few times. The rearrangement links TRBV5-1 to TRBJ1-2, with TRBD1 as a possible D gene (5 bases). V lost 4 bases to trimming and J lost 1 base, with 8 bases between them. This CDR3 is 13 amino acids long. From germline, CDR1 is SGHRS and CDR2 YFSETQ. The CDR3 sequence is CASSRDVNYGYTF. CDR3 DNA sequence: TGCGCCAGCAGCCGGGACGTTAACTATGGCTACACCTTC.

The gene calls are TRBV27 and TRBJ2-3; 8 bases line up with TRBD2. V lost 6 bases to trimming and J lost 2 bases; unmatched junction nucleotides: 19. Germline lookup yields CDR1 MNHEY and CDR2 SMNVEV (reference sequence). This CDR3 contains 19 residues. The CDR3 sequence: CASSSESPTSVTSTDTQYF. CDR3 coding DNA: TGTGCCAGCAGCAGCGAGTCCCCGACTAGCGTAACTTCCACAGATACGCAGTATTTT.

The genes are TRBV6-4 and TRBJ2-1; D remains unclear. CDR3 length equals 14 residues. V gave up 7 bases and J gave up 7 bases, with 17 bases separating them. Germline CDR1 and CDR2: MRHNA and SNTAGT. CDR3 region: CASKSGILKNEQFF. The CDR3 DNA reads TGTGCCAGCAAATCTGGAATTTTGAAGAATGAGCAGTTCTTC.

This clonotype was seen more than once but under ten times. This chain joins TRBV7-2 and TRBJ2-3, with 10 bases that match TRBD2. Per germline, CDR1 SGHTA and CDR2 FQGNSA. After removal of 2 bases from V and 3 bases from J, the junction contained 5 bases not matched to a gene. This CDR3 is 16 amino acids long. The CDR3 nucleotides are TGTGCCAGCAGCTTACCAAGCGGGAGGGTTACAGATACGCAGTATTTT. The encoded protein is CASSLPSGRVTDTQYF.